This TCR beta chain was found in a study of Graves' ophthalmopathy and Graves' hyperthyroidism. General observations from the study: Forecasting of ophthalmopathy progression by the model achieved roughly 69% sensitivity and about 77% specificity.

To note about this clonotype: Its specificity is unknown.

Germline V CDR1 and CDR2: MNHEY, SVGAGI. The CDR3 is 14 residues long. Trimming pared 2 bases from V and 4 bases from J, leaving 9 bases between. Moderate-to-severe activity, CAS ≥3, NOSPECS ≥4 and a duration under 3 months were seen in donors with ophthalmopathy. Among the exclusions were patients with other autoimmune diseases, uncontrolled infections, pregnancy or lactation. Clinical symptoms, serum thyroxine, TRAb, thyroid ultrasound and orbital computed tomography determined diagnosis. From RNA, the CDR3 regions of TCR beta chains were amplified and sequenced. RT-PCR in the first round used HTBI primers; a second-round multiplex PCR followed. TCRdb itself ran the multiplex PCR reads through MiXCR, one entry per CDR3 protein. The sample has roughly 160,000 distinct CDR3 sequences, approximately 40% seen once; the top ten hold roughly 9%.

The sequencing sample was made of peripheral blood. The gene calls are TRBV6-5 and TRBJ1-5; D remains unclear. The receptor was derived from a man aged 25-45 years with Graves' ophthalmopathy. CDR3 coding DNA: TGTGCCAGCAGTTACGCACGAATGAATCAGCCCCAGCATTTT. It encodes CASSYARMNQPQHF.